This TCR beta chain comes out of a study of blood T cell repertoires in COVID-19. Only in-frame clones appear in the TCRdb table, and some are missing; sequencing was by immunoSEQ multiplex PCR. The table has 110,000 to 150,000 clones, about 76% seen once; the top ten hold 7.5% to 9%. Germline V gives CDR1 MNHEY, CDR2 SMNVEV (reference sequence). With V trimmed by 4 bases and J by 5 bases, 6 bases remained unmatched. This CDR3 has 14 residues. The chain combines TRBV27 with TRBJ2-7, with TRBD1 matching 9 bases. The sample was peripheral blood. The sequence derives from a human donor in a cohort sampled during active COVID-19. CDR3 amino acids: CASSSGTGRHEQYF. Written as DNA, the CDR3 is TGTGCCAGCAGTTCCGGGACAGGGAGGCACGAGCAGTACTTC.